Following are 6 T cell receptor beta chains from one sample sequenced in a study of cytomegalovirus exposure and HLA in healthy donors. PCR used 60 Vbeta primers and 13 Jbeta primers. Only in-frame clones appear in the TCRdb table, and some are missing; sequencing was by immunoSEQ multiplex PCR. The sample contains around 300,000 clones, just over 70% of which appear only once. Sequenced material: PBMCs. The receptors stem from a female donor in good health and CMV-seronegative.

J is TRBJ2-5 and V is TRBV6-5, with D possibly TRBD2 on 6 matching bases. The DNA end favors TRBJ2-7, so the J call may be wrong. The CDR3 covers 13 residues. Germline V CDR1 and CDR2: MNHEY, SVGAGI. DNA for the CDR3: TGTGCCAGCAGACTAGCCCTCGCCTACGAGCAGTACTTC. It specifies CASRLALAYEQYF.

V gene TRBV28 combines with J gene TRBJ2-3; TRBD2 agrees at 10 bases. CDR1 and CDR2 from the germline V gene are MDHEN and SYDVKM. J lost 5 bases, V lost 2 bases, and 4 bases had no gene match. This CDR3 region has 15 residues. CDR3 amino acids: CASSLLAGEIDTQYF. In DNA form, the CDR3 reads TGTGCCAGCAGTTTACTAGCGGGAGAGATAGATACGCAGTATTTT.

The gene calls are TRBV7-2 and TRBJ2-5, with TRBD2 identical over 10 bases. Germline V gene data show CDR1 as SGHTA and CDR2 as FQGNSA. The CDR3 extends over 13 amino acids. CDR3 sequence (DNA): TGTGCTACCAGCGGGAGGGTCGGGGAGACCCAGTACTTC. Translating it yields CATSGRVGETQYF. Supplemented by reference TRBV7-2 and TRBJ2-5, the full variable domain reads GAGVSQSPSNKVTEKGKDVELRCDPISGHTALYWYRQSLGQGLEFLIYFQGNSAPDKSGLPSDRFSAERTGGSVSTLTIQRTQQEDSAVYLCATSGRVGETQYFGPGTRLLVL.

This clone was seen a few times. The V call is TRBV11-2, the J call TRBJ2-5; D possibly corresponds to TRBD2 (5 bases). Trimming stripped 5 bases from V and 5 bases from J, with 12 bases between. The CDR3 extends over 13 amino acids. In germline, CDR1 is SGHAT, CDR2 FQNNGV. The CDR3 reads CASSQAGSETQYF. CDR3 DNA sequence: TGTGCCAGCAGCCAGGCGGGTTCCGAGACCCAGTACTTC.

The chain employs TRBV6-4 and TRBJ2-3, with TRBD1 matching 8 bases. CDR1 and CDR2 from the germline V gene are MRHNA and SNTAGT. This CDR3 is built from 15 residues. With V trimmed by 4 bases and J by 0 bases, 3 bases remained unmatched. The CDR3 nucleotides are TGTGCCAGCAGTGCAGGACAGGGAAGCACAGATACGCAGTATTTT. Its protein is CASSAGQGSTDTQYF.

The V call is TRBV5-1, the J call TRBJ2-2, with 14 bases that match TRBD2. The V gene end was trimmed by 3 bases and the J gene end by 6 bases; junction bases not matched to a gene: 7. The CDR3 has 17 amino acids. The germline V gene encodes CDR1 SGHRS and CDR2 YFSETQ. CDR3 region: CASSSTGLAGGAGELFF. DNA of the CDR3: TGCGCCAGCAGCTCTACAGGACTAGCGGGAGGAGCCGGGGAGCTGTTTTTT.